This T cell receptor beta chain was documented in a study of regulatory T cells in long-lasting Graves disease. In the study overall: Newly diagnosed Graves' patients had under 3 months of antithyroid drugs. Broader study findings: In persistent patients, shared public clonotypes (2,741) outnumbered those in new patients (nearly 1,000).

Germline V gives CDR1 SGHRS, CDR2 YFSETQ. The germline V and J ends were trimmed by 3 bases and 1 base, with 13 bases remaining between them. This CDR3 contains 16 residues. Arm-PCR with iRepertoire HTBI primers amplified the CDR3 regions for these TCR beta libraries. TCRdb reanalysed the multiplex PCR reads using MiXCR and keeps one entry per CDR3 protein. The sample holds about 610,000 distinct CDR3 sequences; 15% to 20% are singletons and the top ten take about 12%. Sample time point: newly diagnosed GD, antithyroid drugs for less than 3 months. With RNA extracted from PBMCs as input, the TCR library was made. This clonotype was recorded a few times. Its antigen remains unknown. Separately, the same data were catalogued under a study of T cells in Graves' hyperthyroidism and ophthalmopathy. This second study notes: Clinical symptoms, serum thyroxine and TRAb, thyroid ultrasound and orbital computed tomography were used for the diagnoses. Ophthalmopathy got predicted by the model a median about six months before its onset.

The sample was peripheral blood mononuclear cells (PBMCs), taken at new diagnosis, from a patient treated with antithyroid drugs. The sequence was collected from a man younger than 35 with Graves disease. The chain combines TRBV5-1 with TRBJ2-2; no reliable D call. CDR3 in DNA: TGCGCCAGCAGCTGGCCGGACGGAAAGAACACCGGGGAGCTGTTTTTT. Its translation is CASSWPDGKNTGELFF.